Listed below are T cell receptor beta chains from one sample, sequenced in a study of CD8 T cells in Susac syndrome. TCRdb fed the immunoSEQ multiplex PCR reads into MiXCR, producing one record per CDR3 protein. The sample has 170,000 or so distinct CDR3 sequences, around 95% seen once. The source material was CD4+ T cells from PBMCs. Receptors originate from a human donor with Susac syndrome. Both conserved end residues are part of each CDR3. Fields, in order: V gene, J gene, clone size, D gene, CDR3 DNA, CDR3 protein. The D gene is left open where the match is weak. Clone size, where shown, is once, few, many, or a class for clones that have expanded.

V gene: TRBV5-4
J gene: TRBJ1-1
clone size: -
D gene: -
CDR3 DNA: TGTGCCAGCAGCCTAGACCCGACCCAGATGAACACTGAAGCTTTCTTT
CDR3 protein: CASSLDPTQMNTEAFF

V gene: TRBV10-3
J gene: TRBJ1-1
clone size: -
D gene: -
CDR3 DNA: TGTGCCATCAGTGAAGGGGACGGCTTTGGGGCTTTCTTT
CDR3 protein: CAISEGDGFGAFF

V gene: TRBV29-1
J gene: TRBJ2-2
clone size: -
D gene: -
CDR3 DNA: TGCAGCGTTGACGGCTTGAACACCGGGGAGCTGTTTTTT
CDR3 protein: CSVDGLNTGELFF

V gene: TRBV29-1
J gene: TRBJ2-1
clone size: once
D gene: -
CDR3 DNA: TGCAGCGTTGATTGGCTGACTGAGCAGTTCTTC
CDR3 protein: CSVDWLTEQFF

V gene: TRBV2
J gene: TRBJ2-3
clone size: -
D gene: -
CDR3 DNA: TGTGCCAGCAGTGAGGACCGTAGCACAGATACGCAGTATTTT
CDR3 protein: CASSEDRSTDTQYF

V gene: TRBV27
J gene: TRBJ2-5
clone size: -
D gene: -
CDR3 DNA: TGTGCCAGCGCTCGCGGGGCAGGAGAAAAGGCCCAGTACTTC
CDR3 protein: CASARGAGEKAQYF

V gene: TRBV5-4
J gene: TRBJ1-4
clone size: -
D gene: TRBD1
CDR3 DNA: TGTGCCAGCACTCGGGACAGCCATGAAAAACTGTTTTTT
CDR3 protein: CASTRDSHEKLFF

V gene: TRBV28
J gene: TRBJ2-1
clone size: -
D gene: -
CDR3 DNA: TGTGCCAGCAGTCGGTCTCTCGCCTGGTACGAGCAGTTCTTC
CDR3 protein: CASSRSLAWYEQFF

V gene: TRBV7-2
J gene: TRBJ2-7
clone size: -
D gene: -
CDR3 DNA: TGTGCCAGCAGCTTAGAAGCCCCAAGCTACGAGCAGTACTTC
CDR3 protein: CASSLEAPSYEQYF

V gene: TRBV4-3
J gene: TRBJ2-3
clone size: -
D gene: TRBD2
CDR3 DNA: TGCGCCAGCAGCCAAGGGGCTAGCGGGGGAGATACGCAGTATTTT
CDR3 protein: CASSQGASGGDTQYF

V gene: TRBV19
J gene: TRBJ1-4
clone size: once
D gene: -
CDR3 DNA: TGTGCCAGTGCCAGTCGGAATGAAAAACTGTTTTTT
CDR3 protein: CASASRNEKLFF

V gene: TRBV28
J gene: TRBJ1-2
clone size: -
D gene: -
CDR3 DNA: TGTGCCAGCAGTTTCGCAGGGGTTGGTGGCTACACCTTC
CDR3 protein: CASSFAGVGGYTF

V gene: TRBV9
J gene: TRBJ2-1
clone size: -
D gene: -
CDR3 DNA: TGTGCCAGCAGCGTAGCACAGGTCGCGACCAATGAGCAGTTCTTC
CDR3 protein: CASSVAQVATNEQFF

V gene: TRBV18
J gene: TRBJ2-5
clone size: few
D gene: TRBD1
CDR3 DNA: TGTGCCAGCTCACCCGACAGGGTCCAAGAGACCCAGTACTTC
CDR3 protein: CASSPDRVQETQYF

V gene: TRBV5-4
J gene: TRBJ1-2
clone size: once
D gene: -
CDR3 DNA: TGTGCCAGCAGCTTCACAGGGAGGGGCTATGGCTACACCTTC
CDR3 protein: CASSFTGRGYGYTF

V gene: TRBV28
J gene: TRBJ2-7
clone size: once
D gene: -
CDR3 DNA: TGTGCCAGCAGTCCCCATGGCAGTTCCTACGAGCAGTACTTC
CDR3 protein: CASSPHGSSYEQYF